Below, one TCR beta chain is given with its context. There is no known antigen for this receptor. Base qualities are missing; no much larger clone stands one base away. This specimen belongs to a study of cytomegalovirus exposure and HLA in healthy donors listed by TCRdb under 2017. A note on the overall study: An earlier analysis of under 600 of the donors reported approximately 300 Gb of sequence data and roughly 100 million unique TCR beta sequences from approximately 180 million T cells. Roughly 300 gigabases of sequencing data and 78 million or so unique TCR sequences were included in an early release covering around 600 HLA-typed donors. Of the roughly 410 genotyped donors, 80% to 90% were placed in the genetic ancestry cluster associated with self-reported Caucasian donors. The study aimed to test whether cataloging public T cell receptors could reveal signatures of past pathogen exposure. The study used immunosequencing to profile the T cell repertoires of several hundred subjects and linked those repertoires to cytomegalovirus serostatus. In addition to the first cohort of approximately 650 subjects, a separate validation cohort of 120 different subjects was used. To predict cytomegalovirus infection status, the study combined high-throughput TCR immunosequencing, statistical association of individual TCRs with disease status, and machine learning. To study patterns of TCR occurrence, a later analysis re-analyzed previously published TCR beta repertoires from around 660 donors and added high-resolution HLA genotyping. In the later analysis, no new phenotypic data were used to find candidate immune exposures; instead, reliance was placed on TCR beta sequences and their occurrence across donors. An earlier analysis of some 500 of the donors used high-throughput TCR beta sequencing to judge whether each TCR beta V gene segment behaved as functional or pseudogenic. Donor age, sex, ethnicity and CMV serostatus were compiled alongside the repertoire data. Genome-wide SNP genotypes for about 60% of the roughly 670 donors were used in a later genetic analysis, which treated that subset as a discovery cohort. Every discovery cohort repertoire had been produced on one sequencing platform. HLA typing covered class I and class II loci at four-digit resolution. The number of typed donors differed by locus: about 620-630 for A, B, C, DRB1 and DQB1; about 520 for DQA1; 600 to 610 for DPA1; and roughly 470 for DPB1. About five DR-DQ haplotypes were treated as single units for association and clustering because of strong linkage in the cohort. On average, roughly 240,000 unique TCR beta nucleotide sequences were sequenced per donor among 398 genotyped donors of the cohort, with roughly 18% of those sequences being non-productive.

The cohort comprised around 700 healthy bone marrow donors. At the time of sampling, every cohort member was nominally healthy, though immune exposures that went unrecorded were likely present. The donor was CMV seropositive and was included in the group of 250 to 300 seropositive cohort members. A peripheral blood sample was provided by each donor, and peripheral blood mononuclear cells were used for TCR beta sequencing. Genomic DNA was extracted from the blood cell samples with the Qiagen DNeasy Blood Extraction Kit. To prepare the library, the immunoSEQ multiplex PCR assay was applied. For the multiplex PCR, a mixture combining 60 forward primers for TCR Vbeta segments and 13 reverse primers for TCR Jbeta segments was used. A multiplex PCR assay on genomic DNA amplified the CDR3 region of rearranged TCR beta genes. On the Illumina HiSeq System, the amplified TCR beta libraries were sequenced as 87-base-pair reads. The paper's data handling went like this. In a later analysis, 77 million or so unique TCR beta chains were counted across the 650 to 700 repertoires, and approximately 11 million of these chains were shared by at least two donors. A nearest-neighbor algorithm error-corrected the raw reads and collapsed the reads into unique sequences, merging closely related sequences to remove PCR and sequencing errors. CDR3 sequences were aligned to IMGT reference sequences to assign V, D and J gene segments. For a sequence to be retained, a match of at least six nucleotides to both a V gene segment and a J gene segment was required. A rearrangement counted as productive if the CDR3 had no stop codons and remained in frame with V and J, and every other rearrangement counted as non-productive. Following IMGT convention, CDR3 was defined as the stretch from the second conserved V-encoded cysteine up to the conserved J-encoded phenylalanine. In an earlier analysis of 500 to 650 of the donors, sequences lacking an unambiguous match to a single V gene segment were excluded. An earlier analysis of roughly 590 of the donors called V segments functional above 56.7% productive rearrangements and segregating when the between-donor standard deviation exceeded 5%. A statistical classification framework was built for diagnosing cytomegalovirus status from the catalog of TCR beta chain sequences. In a later analysis, TCR nucleotide sequences were compared against IMGT/GENE-DB human TR gene sequences so that V and J genes could be assigned. A later analysis assigned CDR3 sequences and most-parsimonious VDJ recombination scenarios with the TCRdist pipeline. In a later analysis, each TCR beta chain was defined by its CDR3 amino acid sequence together with its V-gene family, and reads lacking a unique V-gene family were excluded. As a way to deal with suspected cross-contamination and a sequencing artifact, a later analysis dropped roughly 620 nucleotide sequences that were highly shared and had low generation probability. In a later analysis, a clonal expansion index for each public chain was calculated from normalized within-repertoire ranks of inferred template counts. Generation probabilities in a later analysis came from a VDJ recombination model fitted to out-of-frame rearrangements, and those results were checked against IGoR. Hypergeometric tests were used in a later analysis to score TCR-TCR, TCR-HLA and TCR-CMV co-occurrence, with a repertoire-size bias correction applied to the TCR pairs. To estimate false discovery rates, a later analysis permuted the HLA or CMV assignments 20 times. A later analysis grouped co-occurring TCRs with DBSCAN, adding TCRdist sequence similarity when clustering within HLA-allele-positive subsets. Repertoires with fewer than 30,000 or more than 120,000 public chains, plus five repertoires with anomalous nucleotide sharing, were excluded from co-occurrence clustering. This is the immuneACCESS table as TCRdb keeps it, with only in-frame sequences that have V and J called. A part of the clones is gone; compared with another copy, unresolved V genes explain less than half, and the rest is unexplained. V, J and clone size are taken as reported in that table, and D and trimming were inferred from the DNA itself. Counted in this sample were more than 150,000 clones; around 77% of them appeared once. In total, the top ten clones hold 1% of the sample.

Study-level results and caveats: According to a later analysis, parvovirus B19, influenza, CMV and Epstein-Barr virus appeared linked to several top co-occurrence clusters. The classifier was reported to diagnose cytomegalovirus status with high specificity and sensitivity in both the original and validation cohorts. HLA typing was unavailable for some donors at each locus, so association tests used only the typed subset. In an earlier analysis of approximately 590 of the donors, most TCR beta V segments appeared in productive rearrangements about 87% or about 30% of the time, broadly matching IMGT annotations. For the cohort, immune exposure information was limited to CMV serostatus. At a false discovery rate of 0.05, a later analysis linked fewer than 20,000 TCR beta sequences to specific HLA alleles. In a later analysis, HLA-associated TCR beta chains were found to be more clonally expanded and to have lower generation probabilities than equally common non-associated chains. Some IMGT-functional V segments, including TRBV6-2 and TRBV6-3, could not be told apart with the 87-base-pair reads, so those segments were excluded. Most CMV-associated TCR beta chains appeared to be HLA-restricted in a later analysis, and the HLA associations seemed to be driven largely by CMV exposure. The earlier analysis of nearly 600 of the donors excluded some 15 rarely observed V segments, including chromosome 9 orphons, because counts were too low. Assigning TCR associations to individual alleles was difficult when HLA alleles, especially DR and DQ, strongly co-occurred. In this cohort, only TCR beta chains were sequenced, and detectable features were limited by the absence of alpha or paired-chain data. Three of the identified cytomegalovirus-associated TCR beta chains were confirmed in vitro to be specific for cytomegalovirus antigens. Correlated functional status among segregating V segments might be attributable to linkage disequilibrium, but an unknown experimental factor could not be ruled out. A further reported finding was that TCR beta sequences accurately predicted the HLA-A and HLA-B alleles for most subjects in the first cohort. In a later analysis, TCR association rates were found to vary across HLA loci, with the most associated TCRs seen for DRB1 alleles and the fewest for HLA-C alleles. A later genetic analysis associated a missense DCLRE1C variant with V-gene and J-gene trimming of TCR beta chains, and an independent cohort replicated the association. In a later genetic analysis, fewer N-insertions in productive TCRs were reported among donors in an Asian-associated ancestry cluster than the roughly 700-donor mean. A cluster of highly shared sequence variants was judged likely to be a technical artifact of the sequencing pipeline. Most TCR sequences were seen in very few donors, while some public TCRs were found in many individuals. In the study, around 150 TCR beta chains were listed as associated with cytomegalovirus. The authors suggested that the approach could potentially be generalized to other disease states and immunological phenotypes. The presence/absence analyses assumed that sequencing depth was roughly uniform across donors, and that assumption may not be true.

From V the trimming removes 5 bases and from J it removes 8 bases, while the gene matches leave 7 bases of the junction unaccounted for. Counted from cysteine to phenylalanine, this CDR3 has 13 amino acids. The retained sequence is limited to the CDR3, 39 bases, with the frame set at the first base. CDR1 SGHAT and CDR2 FQNNGV were looked up in the germline V gene. The origin of this receptor is a woman aged 45-65 years in good health and CMV-seropositive. The receptor chain draws on TRBV11-2 and TRBJ1-2, with TRBD1 identical over 8 junction bases. Sequenced material: PBMCs. The DNA sequence is TGTGCCAGCAGCCCTTTGACAGGGGTCGGCTACACCTTC. Translated, this is CASSPLTGVGYTF.